This entry describes one T cell receptor (beta chain). V was trimmed by 6 bases and J by 1 base, leaving 12 bases between them. Germline lookup yields CDR1 MDHEN and CDR2 SYDVKM. The CDR3 contains 15 residues. Repertoires were generated with immunoSEQ multiplex PCR, while TCRdb's copy carries only in-frame clones and drops some. Altogether around 51,000 clones are present, around 88% being singletons, with the ten largest covering around 16%. This record comes from a study of PD-L1 blockade in urothelial cancer. This sequence was found in a man aged 55 to 70 with urothelial cancer. The chain uses TRBV28 and TRBJ2-2, with D perhaps matching TRBD2 (6 bases). The material was PBMCs, obtained around atezolizumab (anti-PD-L1) treatment. CDR3: CASSRPAGNTGELFF. The DNA of the CDR3 is TGTGCCAGCAGCCGACCAGCGGGGAACACCGGGGAGCTGTTTTTT.